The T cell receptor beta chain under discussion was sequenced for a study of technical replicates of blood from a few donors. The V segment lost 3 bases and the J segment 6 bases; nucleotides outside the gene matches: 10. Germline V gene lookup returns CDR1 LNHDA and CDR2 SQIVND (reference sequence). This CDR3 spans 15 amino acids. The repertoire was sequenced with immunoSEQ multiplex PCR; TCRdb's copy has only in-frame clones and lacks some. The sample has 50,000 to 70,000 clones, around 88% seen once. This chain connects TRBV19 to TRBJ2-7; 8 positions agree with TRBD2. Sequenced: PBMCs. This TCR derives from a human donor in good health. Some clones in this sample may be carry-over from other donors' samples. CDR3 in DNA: TGTGCCAGTAGTATGGGCCCGGGACTAGTCGGCGAGCAGTACTTC. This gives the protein CASSMGPGLVGEQYF. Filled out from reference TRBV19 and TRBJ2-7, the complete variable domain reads DGGITQSPKYLFRKEGQNVTLSCEQNLNHDAMYWYRQDPGQGLRLIYYSQIVNDFQKGDIAEGYSVSREKKESFPLTVTSAQKNPTAFYLCASSMGPGLVGEQYFGPGTRLTVT.